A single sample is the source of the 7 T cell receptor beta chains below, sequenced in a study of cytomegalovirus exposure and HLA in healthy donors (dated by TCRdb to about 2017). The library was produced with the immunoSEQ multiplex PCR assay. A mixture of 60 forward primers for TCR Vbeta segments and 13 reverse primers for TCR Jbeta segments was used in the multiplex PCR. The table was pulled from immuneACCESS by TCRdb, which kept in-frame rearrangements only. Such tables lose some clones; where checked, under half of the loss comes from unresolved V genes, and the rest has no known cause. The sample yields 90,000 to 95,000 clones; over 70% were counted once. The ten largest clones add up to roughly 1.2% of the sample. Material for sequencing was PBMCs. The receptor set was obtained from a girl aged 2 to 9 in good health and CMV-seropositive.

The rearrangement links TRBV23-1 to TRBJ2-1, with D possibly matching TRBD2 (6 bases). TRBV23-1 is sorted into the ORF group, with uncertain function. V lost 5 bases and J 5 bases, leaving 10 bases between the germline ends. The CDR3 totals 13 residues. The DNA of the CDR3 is TGCGCCAGCAGTTTGACTAGACACAATGAGCAGTTCTTC. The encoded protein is CASSLTRHNEQFF.

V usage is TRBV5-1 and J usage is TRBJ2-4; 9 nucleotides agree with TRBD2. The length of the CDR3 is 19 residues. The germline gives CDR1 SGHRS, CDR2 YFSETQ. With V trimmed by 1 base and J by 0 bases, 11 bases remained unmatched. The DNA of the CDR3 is TGCGCCAGCAGCTTGATTGAGCGGGAGGCATATATAGCCAAAAACATTCAGTACTTC. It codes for CASSLIEREAYIAKNIQYF.

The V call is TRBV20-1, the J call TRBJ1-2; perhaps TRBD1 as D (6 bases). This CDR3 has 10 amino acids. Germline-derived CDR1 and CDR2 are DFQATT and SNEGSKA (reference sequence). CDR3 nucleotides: TGCAGGTCAGGGGTGTATGGCTACACCTTC. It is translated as CRSGVYGYTF.

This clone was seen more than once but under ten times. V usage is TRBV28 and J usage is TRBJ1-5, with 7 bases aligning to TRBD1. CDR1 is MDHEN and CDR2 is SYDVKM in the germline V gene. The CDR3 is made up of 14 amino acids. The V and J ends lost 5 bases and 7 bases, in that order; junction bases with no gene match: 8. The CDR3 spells CASSPKTGMQPQHF. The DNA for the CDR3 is TGTGCCAGCAGTCCTAAGACAGGGATGCAGCCCCAGCATTTT.

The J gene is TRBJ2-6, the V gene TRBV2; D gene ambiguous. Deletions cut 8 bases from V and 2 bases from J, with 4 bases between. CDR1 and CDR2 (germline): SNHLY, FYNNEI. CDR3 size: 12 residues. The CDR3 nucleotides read TGTGCCAGCCAAACTGGGGCCAACGTCCTGACTTTC. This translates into CASQTGANVLTF.

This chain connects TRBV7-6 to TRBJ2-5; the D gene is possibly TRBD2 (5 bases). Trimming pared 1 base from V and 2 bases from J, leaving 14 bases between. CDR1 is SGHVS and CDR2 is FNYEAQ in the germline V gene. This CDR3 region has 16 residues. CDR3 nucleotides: TGTGCCAGCAGCTTAGAGGCGGGTTCCACACAAGAGACCCAGTACTTC. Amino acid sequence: CASSLEAGSTQETQYF.

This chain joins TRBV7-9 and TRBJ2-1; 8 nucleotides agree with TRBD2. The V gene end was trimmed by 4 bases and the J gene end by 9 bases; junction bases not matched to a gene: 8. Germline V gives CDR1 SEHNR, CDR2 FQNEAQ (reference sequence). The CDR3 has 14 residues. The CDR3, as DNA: TGTGCCAGCAGCTCTGACGGGACTAGGGGTGAGCAGTTCTTC. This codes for CASSSDGTRGEQFF.